The rows below give T cell receptor beta chains drawn from one sample of a study of blood T cell repertoires in COVID-19. Here immunoSEQ multiplex PCR was the method, and the copy in TCRdb shows in-frame clones only, minus some. Among some 300,000 clones listed, 87% were seen once. Specimen: peripheral blood. These TCRs come from a man aged 18 to 30 with active or convalescent COVID-19. CDR3s include the opening cysteine and the closing phenylalanine or tryptophan. A D gene is named only where the DNA matches it firmly. Not all rows give a size; the values are once, few, many and, for expanded clones, a class.

clone_size: NA
v_call: TRBV27
d_call: NA
j_call: TRBJ2-7
cdr3_nt: TGTGCCAGCAGTTTAACCCCAGGGATCTACGAGCAGTACTTC
cdr3_aa: CASSLTPGIYEQYF

clone_size: NA
v_call: TRBV15
d_call: NA
j_call: TRBJ2-1
cdr3_nt: TGTGCCACCAGCAGGGCCAGGGATGAGCAGTTCTTC
cdr3_aa: CATSRARDEQFF

clone_size: NA
v_call: TRBV27
d_call: NA
j_call: TRBJ1-1
cdr3_nt: TGTGCCAGCAGTTCACATTACGGTGGGGCTAGGACTGAAGCTTTCTTT
cdr3_aa: CASSSHYGGARTEAFF

clone_size: NA
v_call: TRBV29-1
d_call: NA
j_call: TRBJ1-4
cdr3_nt: TGCAGCGTTGGCGGATTAGGGGGTGAAAAACTGTTTTTT
cdr3_aa: CSVGGLGGEKLFF

clone_size: NA
v_call: TRBV28
d_call: TRBD2
j_call: TRBJ2-3
cdr3_nt: TGTGCCAGCAGTTTGGGGGGGAGGAAAGATACGCAGTATTTT
cdr3_aa: CASSLGGRKDTQYF

clone_size: NA
v_call: TRBV15
d_call: TRBD1
j_call: TRBJ1-3
cdr3_nt: TGTGCCACCTCAGATGACAGGGCTGGAAACACCATATATTTT
cdr3_aa: CATSDDRAGNTIYF

clone_size: NA
v_call: TRBV27
d_call: NA
j_call: TRBJ1-2
cdr3_nt: TGTGCCAGCAGTTTTCAACCGGACGGAGGATTCTATGGCTACACCTTC
cdr3_aa: CASSFQPDGGFYGYTF

clone_size: few
v_call: TRBV21-1
d_call: NA
j_call: TRBJ1-2
cdr3_nt: TGTGCCACCCTGAAGGGAGGGGATCATGGCTACACCTTC
cdr3_aa: CATLKGGDHGYTF

clone_size: NA
v_call: TRBV4-2
d_call: NA
j_call: TRBJ2-3
cdr3_nt: TGTGCCAGCAGCCAGATCCATAGCGTGACAGATACGCAGTATTTT
cdr3_aa: CASSQIHSVTDTQYF

clone_size: NA
v_call: TRBV9
d_call: NA
j_call: TRBJ2-5
cdr3_nt: TGTGCCAGCAGCCAGGCTGAACCAGAAGAGACCCAGTACTTC
cdr3_aa: CASSQAEPEETQYF

clone_size: NA
v_call: TRBV27
d_call: NA
j_call: TRBJ2-2
cdr3_nt: TGTGCCAGCAGTTCGAGGGGGACCGGGGAGCTGTTTTTT
cdr3_aa: CASSSRGTGELFF

clone_size: NA
v_call: TRBV15
d_call: NA
j_call: TRBJ1-1
cdr3_nt: TGTGCCACCAGCAGAGGACAGAACACTGAAGCTTTCTTT
cdr3_aa: CATSRGQNTEAFF

clone_size: NA
v_call: TRBV10-2
d_call: TRBD2
j_call: TRBJ2-1
cdr3_nt: TGCGCCAGCAGTGCCCTAGCGGGAGGCAATGAGCAGTTCTTC
cdr3_aa: CASSALAGGNEQFF

clone_size: NA
v_call: TRBV18
d_call: NA
j_call: TRBJ1-6
cdr3_nt: TGTGCCAGCTCCCGAGACAGCCAGAGATCACCCCTCCACTTT
cdr3_aa: CASSRDSQRSPLHF

clone_size: NA
v_call: TRBV24-1
d_call: TRBD1
j_call: TRBJ1-2
cdr3_nt: TGTGCCACCAGTGACTCGGGACAGGGGGCGAAATCTAACTATGGCTACACCTTC
cdr3_aa: CATSDSGQGAKSNYGYTF

clone_size: NA
v_call: TRBV6-5
d_call: TRBD1
j_call: TRBJ1-2
cdr3_nt: TGTGCCAGTAAAGGACAGGGAGACTATGGCTACACCTTC
cdr3_aa: CASKGQGDYGYTF

clone_size: once
v_call: TRBV7-8
d_call: NA
j_call: TRBJ1-2
cdr3_nt: TGTGCCAGCAGCTTTCTGACGTCAGGGGGCTACACCTTC
cdr3_aa: CASSFLTSGGYTF

clone_size: once
v_call: TRBV4-1
d_call: NA
j_call: TRBJ2-1
cdr3_nt: TGCGCCAGCAGCCAAGGGTATAGGGAGTCGGATGAGCAGTTCTTC
cdr3_aa: CASSQGYRESDEQFF

clone_size: NA
v_call: TRBV7-6
d_call: TRBD1
j_call: TRBJ1-6
cdr3_nt: TGTGCCAGCAGTTACCGGGACAGGGATTCACCCCTCCACTTT
cdr3_aa: CASSYRDRDSPLHF

clone_size: NA
v_call: TRBV4-1
d_call: NA
j_call: TRBJ2-2
cdr3_nt: TGCGCCAGCAGCCAACCCCCAGGGGGGCAGGTGAACACCGGGGAGCTGTTTTTT
cdr3_aa: CASSQPPGGQVNTGELFF

clone_size: NA
v_call: TRBV13
d_call: NA
j_call: TRBJ1-1
cdr3_nt: TGTGCCAGCAGCTTAGATGAGCGGGGAACTGAAGCTTTCTTT
cdr3_aa: CASSLDERGTEAFF

clone_size: NA
v_call: TRBV5-1
d_call: TRBD2
j_call: TRBJ2-7
cdr3_nt: TGCGCCAGCAAAAGAAGGGAGGGCCACTACGAGCAGTACTTC
cdr3_aa: CASKRREGHYEQYF

clone_size: NA
v_call: TRBV6-5
d_call: NA
j_call: TRBJ1-1
cdr3_nt: TGTGCCAGCAGCCTTTCCAGGGACATGAACACTGAAGCTTTCTTT
cdr3_aa: CASSLSRDMNTEAFF

clone_size: NA
v_call: TRBV27
d_call: NA
j_call: TRBJ1-4
cdr3_nt: TGTGCCAGCAGTTTATCGAAGTGGGGAGAACTGTTTTTT
cdr3_aa: CASSLSKWGELFF

clone_size: NA
v_call: TRBV7-8
d_call: TRBD1
j_call: TRBJ1-5
cdr3_nt: TGTGCCAGCAGCTTGAGGACAGGGGAAGGTCAGCCCCAGCATTTT
cdr3_aa: CASSLRTGEGQPQHF

clone_size: NA
v_call: TRBV9
d_call: NA
j_call: TRBJ2-2
cdr3_nt: TGTGCCAGCAGCGTAGAGTCTAGCAGTATCACCGGGGAGCTGTTTTTT
cdr3_aa: CASSVESSSITGELFF

clone_size: NA
v_call: TRBV19
d_call: NA
j_call: TRBJ1-1
cdr3_nt: TGTGCCAGTAGTATAGCGGGGAGGGGCACTGAAGCTTTCTTT
cdr3_aa: CASSIAGRGTEAFF

clone_size: NA
v_call: TRBV13
d_call: NA
j_call: TRBJ2-2
cdr3_nt: TGTGCCAGCAGCCACACAGAGAAAGACACCGGGGAGCTGTTTTTT
cdr3_aa: CASSHTEKDTGELFF

clone_size: NA
v_call: TRBV5-4
d_call: TRBD2
j_call: TRBJ2-7
cdr3_nt: TGTGCCAGCAGCTTGGGACTAGCGGGAGACGAGCAGTACTTC
cdr3_aa: CASSLGLAGDEQYF

clone_size: NA
v_call: TRBV7-2
d_call: NA
j_call: TRBJ2-1
cdr3_nt: TGTGCCAGCAGCTTTTGGGCGCGGGACAATGAGCAGTTCTTC
cdr3_aa: CASSFWARDNEQFF

clone_size: NA
v_call: TRBV5-1
d_call: TRBD2
j_call: TRBJ2-1
cdr3_nt: TGCGCCAGCAGCTTTAGCGGGAGTCGGGCCAATGAGCAGTTCTTC
cdr3_aa: CASSFSGSRANEQFF

clone_size: NA
v_call: TRBV27
d_call: NA
j_call: TRBJ2-1
cdr3_nt: TGTGCCAGCAGTTTAATGGCAGGGGACCACAATGAGCAGTTCTTC
cdr3_aa: CASSLMAGDHNEQFF

clone_size: NA
v_call: TRBV27
d_call: NA
j_call: TRBJ1-6
cdr3_nt: TGTGCCAGCAGTTTCGGCTCAAGGGGTAATTCACCCCTCCACTTT
cdr3_aa: CASSFGSRGNSPLHF

clone_size: NA
v_call: TRBV5-1
d_call: TRBD1
j_call: TRBJ2-7
cdr3_nt: TGCGCCAGCAGCTTGGCGGGACAGGGGGCTTGGGAGCAGTACTTC
cdr3_aa: CASSLAGQGAWEQYF

clone_size: NA
v_call: TRBV28
d_call: TRBD1
j_call: TRBJ1-5
cdr3_nt: TGTGCCAGCAGTTTACGAGACAGGGTCAAAAATAGCAATCAGCCCCAGCATTTT
cdr3_aa: CASSLRDRVKNSNQPQHF

clone_size: once
v_call: TRBV4-1
d_call: NA
j_call: TRBJ2-5
cdr3_nt: TGCGCCAGCAGCCACAACCAAGAGACCCAGTACTTC
cdr3_aa: CASSHNQETQYF

clone_size: NA
v_call: TRBV7-2
d_call: TRBD1
j_call: TRBJ1-2
cdr3_nt: TGTGCCAGCAGCTCACCGGGACAGGGGCAGGGCTACACCTTC
cdr3_aa: CASSSPGQGQGYTF

clone_size: NA
v_call: TRBV2
d_call: NA
j_call: TRBJ1-5
cdr3_nt: TGTGCCAGCAGGGTACAGGCCTGGCAGCCCCAGCATTTT
cdr3_aa: CASRVQAWQPQHF